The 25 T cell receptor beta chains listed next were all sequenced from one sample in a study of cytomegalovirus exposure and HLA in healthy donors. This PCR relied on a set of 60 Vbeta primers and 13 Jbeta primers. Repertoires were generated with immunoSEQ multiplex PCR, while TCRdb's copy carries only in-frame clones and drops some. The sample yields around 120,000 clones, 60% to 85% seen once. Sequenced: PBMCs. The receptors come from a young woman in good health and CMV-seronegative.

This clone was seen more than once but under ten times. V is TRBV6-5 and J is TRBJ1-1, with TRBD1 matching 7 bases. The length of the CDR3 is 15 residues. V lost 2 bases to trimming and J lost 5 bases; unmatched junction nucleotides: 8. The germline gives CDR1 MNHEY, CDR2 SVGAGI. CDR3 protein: CASSYLPAGGTEAFF. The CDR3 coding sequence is TGTGCCAGCAGTTACCTGCCGGCAGGGGGAACTGAAGCTTTCTTT.

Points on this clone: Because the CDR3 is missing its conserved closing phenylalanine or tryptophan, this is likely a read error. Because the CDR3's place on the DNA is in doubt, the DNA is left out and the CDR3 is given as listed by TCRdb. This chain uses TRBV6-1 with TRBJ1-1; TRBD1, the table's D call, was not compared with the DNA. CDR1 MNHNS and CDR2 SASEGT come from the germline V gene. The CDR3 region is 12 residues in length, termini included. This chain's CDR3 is CASSDNLGRKGV.

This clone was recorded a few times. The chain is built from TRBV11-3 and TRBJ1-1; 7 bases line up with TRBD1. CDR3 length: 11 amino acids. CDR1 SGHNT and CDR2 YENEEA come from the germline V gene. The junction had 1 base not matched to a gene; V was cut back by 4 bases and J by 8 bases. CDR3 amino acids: CASSSGQEAFF. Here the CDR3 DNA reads TGTGCCAGCAGCTCGGGACAGGAAGCTTTCTTT.

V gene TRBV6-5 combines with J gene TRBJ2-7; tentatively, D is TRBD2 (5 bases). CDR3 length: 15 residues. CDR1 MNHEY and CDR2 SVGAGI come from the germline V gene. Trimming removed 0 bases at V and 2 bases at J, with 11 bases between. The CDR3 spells CASSYSGGRTYEQYF. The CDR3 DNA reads TGTGCCAGCAGTTACTCGGGCGGGCGGACCTACGAGCAGTACTTC.

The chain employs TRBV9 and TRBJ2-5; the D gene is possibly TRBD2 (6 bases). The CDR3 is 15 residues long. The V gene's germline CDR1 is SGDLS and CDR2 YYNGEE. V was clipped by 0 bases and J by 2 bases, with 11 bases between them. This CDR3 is CASSVGRDSQETQYF. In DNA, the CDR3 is TGTGCCAGCAGCGTAGGTCGGGACTCACAAGAGACCCAGTACTTC.

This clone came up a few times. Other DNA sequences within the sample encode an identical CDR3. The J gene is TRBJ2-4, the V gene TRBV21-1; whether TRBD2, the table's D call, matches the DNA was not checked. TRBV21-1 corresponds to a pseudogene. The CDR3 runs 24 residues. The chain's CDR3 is CASSKPGFDWEVQGRRIAKNIQYF. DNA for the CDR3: TGTGCCAGCAGCAAGCCCGGGTTCGATTGGGAGGTCCAGGGACGTCGCATAGCCAAAAACATTCAGTACTTC.

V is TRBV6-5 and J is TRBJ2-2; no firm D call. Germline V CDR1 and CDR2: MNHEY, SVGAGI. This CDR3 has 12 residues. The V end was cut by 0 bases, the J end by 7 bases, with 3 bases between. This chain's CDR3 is CASSYSYGELFF. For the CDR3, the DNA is TGTGCCAGCAGTTACTCGTACGGGGAGCTGTTTTTT.

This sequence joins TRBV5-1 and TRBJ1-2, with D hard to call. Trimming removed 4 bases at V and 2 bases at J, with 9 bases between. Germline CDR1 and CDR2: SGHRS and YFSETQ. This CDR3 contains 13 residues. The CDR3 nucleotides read TGCGCCAGCAGCGGGAGGGTCAACTATGGCTACACCTTC. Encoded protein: CASSGRVNYGYTF.

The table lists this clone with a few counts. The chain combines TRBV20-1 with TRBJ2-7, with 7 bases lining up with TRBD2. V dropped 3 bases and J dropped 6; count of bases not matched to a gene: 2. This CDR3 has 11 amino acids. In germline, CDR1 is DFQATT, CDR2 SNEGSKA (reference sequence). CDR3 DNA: TGCAGTGCTAGTGGGGAGGGCGAGCAGTACTTC. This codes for CSASGEGEQYF.

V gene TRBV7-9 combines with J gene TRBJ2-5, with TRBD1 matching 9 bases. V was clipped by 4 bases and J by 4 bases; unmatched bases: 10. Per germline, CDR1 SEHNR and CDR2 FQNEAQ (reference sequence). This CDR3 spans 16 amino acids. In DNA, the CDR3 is TGTGCCAGCAGCTCGTCCCCGGGACAGGGTATAGAGACCCAGTACTTC. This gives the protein CASSSSPGQGIETQYF. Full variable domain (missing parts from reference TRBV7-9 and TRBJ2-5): DTGVSQNPRHKITKRGQNVTFRCDPISEHNRLYWYRQTLGQGPEFLTYFQNEAQLEKSRLLSDRFSAERPKGSFSTLEIQRTEQGDSAMYLCASSSSPGQGIETQYFGPGTRLLVL.

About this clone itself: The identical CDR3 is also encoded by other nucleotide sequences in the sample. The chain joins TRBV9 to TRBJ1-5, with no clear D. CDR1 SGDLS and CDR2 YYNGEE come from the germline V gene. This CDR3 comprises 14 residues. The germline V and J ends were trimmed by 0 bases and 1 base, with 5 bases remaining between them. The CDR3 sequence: CASSVGQSNQPQHF. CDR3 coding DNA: TGTGCCAGCAGCGTAGGTCAGAGCAATCAGCCCCAGCATTTT.

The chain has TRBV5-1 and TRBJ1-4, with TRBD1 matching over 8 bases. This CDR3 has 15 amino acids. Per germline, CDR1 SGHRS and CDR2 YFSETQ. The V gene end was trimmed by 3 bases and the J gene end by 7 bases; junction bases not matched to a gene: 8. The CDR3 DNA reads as TGCGCCAGCAGCTCCCTCGGCCAGGGGGCTGAAAAACTGTTTTTT. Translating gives CASSSLGQGAEKLFF.

The chain's CDR3 is CASSLTGVGYTF. CDR3 sequence (DNA): TGTGCCAGTAGTCTAACAGGGGTCGGCTACACCTTC. The chain employs TRBV19 and TRBJ1-2; TRBD1 matches 7 bases. The ends lost 5 bases at V and 8 bases at J; junction bases unmatched: 5. Germline assignment: CDR1 LNHDA and CDR2 SQIVND (reference sequence). This CDR3 region has 12 residues.

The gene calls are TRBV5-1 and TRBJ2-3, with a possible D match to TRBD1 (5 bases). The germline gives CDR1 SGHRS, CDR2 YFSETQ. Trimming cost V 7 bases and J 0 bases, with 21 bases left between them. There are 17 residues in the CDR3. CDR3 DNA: TGCGCCAGCCGAATCGGTACAGGCGGTATTAGCACAGATACGCAGTATTTT. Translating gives CASRIGTGGISTDTQYF. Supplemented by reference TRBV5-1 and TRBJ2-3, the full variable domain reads KAGVTQTPRYLIKTRGQQVTLSCSPISGHRSVSWYQQTPGQGLQFLFEYFSETQRNKGNFPGRFSGRQFSNSRSEMNVSTLELGDSALYLCASRIGTGGISTDTQYFGPGTRLTVL.

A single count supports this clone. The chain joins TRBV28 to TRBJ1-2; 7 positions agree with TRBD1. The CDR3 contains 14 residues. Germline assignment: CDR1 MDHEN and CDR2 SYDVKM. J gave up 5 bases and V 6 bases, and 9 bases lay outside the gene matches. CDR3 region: CASRARQGRYGYTF. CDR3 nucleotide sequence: TGTGCCAGCAGGGCCAGACAGGGTAGATATGGCTACACCTTC.

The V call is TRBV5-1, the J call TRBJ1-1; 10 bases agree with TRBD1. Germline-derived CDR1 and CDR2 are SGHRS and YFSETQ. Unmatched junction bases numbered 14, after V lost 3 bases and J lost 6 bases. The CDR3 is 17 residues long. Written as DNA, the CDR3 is TGCGCCAGCAGCTCGAAACCAACCGGGACAGGGGTCGCTGAAGCTTTCTTT. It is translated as CASSSKPTGTGVAEAFF.

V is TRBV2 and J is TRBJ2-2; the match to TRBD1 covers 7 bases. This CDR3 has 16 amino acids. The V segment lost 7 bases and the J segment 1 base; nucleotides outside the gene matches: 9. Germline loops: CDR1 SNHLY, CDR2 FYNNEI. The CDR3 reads CASTAIGTVNTGELFF. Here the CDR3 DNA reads TGTGCCAGCACCGCGATTGGGACAGTGAACACCGGGGAGCTGTTTTTT.

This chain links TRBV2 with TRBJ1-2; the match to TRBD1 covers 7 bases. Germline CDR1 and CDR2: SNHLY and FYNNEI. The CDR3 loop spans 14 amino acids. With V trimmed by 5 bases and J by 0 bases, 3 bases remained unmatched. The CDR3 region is CASSLGTANYGYTF. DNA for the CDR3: TGTGCCAGCAGTTTAGGGACAGCTAACTATGGCTACACCTTC.

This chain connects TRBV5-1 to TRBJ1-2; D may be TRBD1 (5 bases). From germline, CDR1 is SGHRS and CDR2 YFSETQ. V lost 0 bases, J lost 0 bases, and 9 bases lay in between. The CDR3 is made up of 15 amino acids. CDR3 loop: CASSLAETANYGYTF. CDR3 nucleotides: TGCGCCAGCAGCTTGGCGGAGACAGCTAACTATGGCTACACCTTC.

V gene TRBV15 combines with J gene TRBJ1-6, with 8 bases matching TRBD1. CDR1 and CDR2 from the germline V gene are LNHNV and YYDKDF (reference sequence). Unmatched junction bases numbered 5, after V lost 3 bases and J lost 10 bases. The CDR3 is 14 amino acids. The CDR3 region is CATSSPGGGSPLHF. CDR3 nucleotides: TGTGCCACCAGCAGCCCAGGGGGCGGGTCACCCCTCCACTTT.

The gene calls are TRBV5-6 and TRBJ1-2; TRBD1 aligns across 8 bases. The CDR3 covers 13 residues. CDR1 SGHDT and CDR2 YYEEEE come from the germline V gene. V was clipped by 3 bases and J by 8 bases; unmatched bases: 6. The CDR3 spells CASSWGTGQGYTF. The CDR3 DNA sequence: TGTGCCAGCAGCTGGGGGACAGGTCAAGGCTACACCTTC.

The CDR3 bases are TGTGCCAGCAGCTTGGGTTACAGAGTCATGAACACTGAAGCTTTCTTT. Amino acid sequence: CASSLGYRVMNTEAFF. The V and J genes are TRBV7-2 and TRBJ1-1, with D unresolved. Trimming pared 3 bases from V and 0 bases from J, leaving 14 bases between. The CDR3 loop spans 16 amino acids. Germline V CDR1 and CDR2: SGHTA, FQGNSA.

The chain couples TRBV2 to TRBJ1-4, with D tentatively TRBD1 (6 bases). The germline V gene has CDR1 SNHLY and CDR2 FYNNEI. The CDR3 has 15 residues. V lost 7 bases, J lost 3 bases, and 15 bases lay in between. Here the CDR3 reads CASTGEGGSNEKLFF. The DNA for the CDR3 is TGTGCCAGCACAGGCGAAGGGGGATCTAATGAAAAACTGTTTTTT.

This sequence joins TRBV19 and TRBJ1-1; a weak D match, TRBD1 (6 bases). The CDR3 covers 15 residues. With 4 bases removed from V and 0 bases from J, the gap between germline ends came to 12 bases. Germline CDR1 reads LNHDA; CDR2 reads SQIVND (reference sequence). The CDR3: CASSTQTGVNTEAFF. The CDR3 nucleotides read TGTGCCAGTAGTACCCAGACAGGAGTGAACACTGAAGCTTTCTTT.

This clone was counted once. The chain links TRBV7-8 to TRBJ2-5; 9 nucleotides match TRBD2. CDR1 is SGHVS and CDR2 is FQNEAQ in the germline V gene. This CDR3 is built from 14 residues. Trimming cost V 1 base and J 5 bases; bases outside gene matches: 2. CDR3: CASSLGLAGETQYF. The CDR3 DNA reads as TGTGCCAGCAGCTTAGGCCTAGCGGGGGAGACCCAGTACTTC.